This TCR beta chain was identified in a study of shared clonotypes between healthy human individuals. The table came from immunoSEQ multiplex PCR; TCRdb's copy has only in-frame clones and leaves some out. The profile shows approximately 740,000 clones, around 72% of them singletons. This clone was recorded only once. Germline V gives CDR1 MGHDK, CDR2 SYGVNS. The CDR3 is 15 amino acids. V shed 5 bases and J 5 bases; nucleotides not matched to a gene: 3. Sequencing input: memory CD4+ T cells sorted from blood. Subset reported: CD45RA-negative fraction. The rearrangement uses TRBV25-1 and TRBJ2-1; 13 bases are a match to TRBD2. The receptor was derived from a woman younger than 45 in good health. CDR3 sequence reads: CASSKGLAGNNEQFF. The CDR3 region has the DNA TGTGCCAGCAGTAAGGGACTAGCGGGGAACAATGAGCAGTTCTTC.